This TCR beta chain appears in the sequencing data of a study of blood T cell repertoires in COVID-19. Clones were read by immunoSEQ multiplex PCR, and TCRdb kept only the in-frame ones, dropping some. The sample lists roughly 160,000 clones, approximately 86% occurring once. Germline V gene data show CDR1 as MNHEY and CDR2 as SVGAGI. V lost 8 bases, J lost 6 bases, and 13 bases lay in between. The CDR3 length is 13 residues. The clonotype was recovered from a man older than 75 with COVID-19, enrolled during active disease. The chain combines TRBV6-5 with TRBJ1-4; possibly TRBD1 for D (6 bases). The sequenced material came from peripheral blood. The CDR3 nucleotides read TGTGCCAGCCGAGGGAGGGGGGATGAAAAACTGTTTTTT. Translation: CASRGRGDEKLFF.